Shown below are 23 T cell receptor beta chains from a single sample sequenced in a study of cytomegalovirus exposure and HLA in healthy donors (dated by TCRdb to 2016 to 2017). Library preparation was by the immunoSEQ multiplex PCR assay. A mixture of 60 forward primers for TCR Vbeta segments and 13 reverse primers for TCR Jbeta segments was used in the multiplex PCR. Sourced from immuneACCESS, this table was stored by TCRdb with only in-frame sequences that have V and J called. A share of the clones is absent; for the studies checked, an unresolved V gene accounts for under half, and the remainder has no known explanation. Within this sample are 95,000 to 100,000 clones, with around 74% of them counted one time only. Together, the top ten hold 1.5% to 2% of the sample. Sequencing input: PBMCs. The receptors come from a woman aged 35 to 49 in good health and CMV-seronegative.

The CDR3 DNA sequence: TGTGCCAGCAGTTTTTCAGAGTACTATCAGTTCTTC. Translated: CASSFSEYYQFF. J is TRBJ2-1 and V is TRBV28; D is uncertain. Looked up from germline, CDR1 is MDHEN and CDR2 is SYDVKM. The V and J ends lost 3 bases and 13 bases respectively, with 13 bases between them. CDR3 length: 12 residues.

The chain links TRBV6-6 to TRBJ1-3, with 7 nucleotides matching TRBD1. The germline CDR1 and CDR2 sequences are MNHNY and SVGAGI (reference sequence). The CDR3 length is 16 residues. V trimming: 6 bases; J trimming: 5 bases; junction bases outside the gene matches: 13. The CDR3: CASRSGTADPRNTIYF. In DNA form, the CDR3 reads TGTGCCAGCAGGTCCGGGACAGCGGATCCCAGAAACACCATATATTTT.

The CDR3 reads CATRSRGQETQYF. CDR3 sequence (DNA): TGTGCCACCAGGTCCCGAGGGCAAGAGACCCAGTACTTC. The J gene is TRBJ2-5, the V gene TRBV15; TRBD2 might be the D (5 bases). The CDR3 is made up of 13 amino acids. The V end lost 6 bases, the J end lost 2 bases, and 10 bases lay between the germline ends. Per germline, CDR1 LNHNV and CDR2 YYDKDF (reference sequence).

A few counts support this clone. The rearrangement links TRBV28 to TRBJ1-2, with 8 bases identical to TRBD1. J gave up 7 bases and V 6 bases, and 7 bases lay outside the gene matches. The length of the CDR3 is 13 residues. Germline lookup yields CDR1 MDHEN and CDR2 SYDVKM. The CDR3 nucleotides read TGTGCCAGCAGCCCGGACAGGGTCATTGGCTACACCTTC. It is translated as CASSPDRVIGYTF.

The V and J genes are TRBV2 and TRBJ2-5; 8 bases align to TRBD1. Germline-derived CDR1 and CDR2 are SNHLY and FYNNEI. V gave up 5 bases and J gave up 2 bases; unmatched junction bases: 7. This CDR3 region has 15 residues. In DNA, the CDR3 is TGTGCCAGCAGTCCGCAGGGGGCGGAACAAGAGACCCAGTACTTC. Translation gives CASSPQGAEQETQYF.

This clone came up once. The chain couples TRBV6-5 to TRBJ2-1; D may be TRBD1 (6 bases). This CDR3 contains 15 residues. V gave up 7 bases and J gave up 0 bases, with 13 bases separating them. CDR1 and CDR2 (germline): MNHEY, SVGAGI. The CDR3 sequence: CASTADRSSYNEQFF. The CDR3 DNA reads TGTGCCAGCACCGCCGACAGGAGCTCCTACAATGAGCAGTTCTTC.

This clone has only a few counts. The V gene is TRBV6-4, the J gene TRBJ2-3; D may be TRBD2 (5 bases). CDR1 and CDR2 (germline): MRHNA, SNTAGT. This CDR3 has 14 amino acids. V lost 0 bases and J lost 4, with 8 bases in between. This CDR3 reads CASSDSAEADTQYF. The CDR3 bases are TGTGCCAGCAGTGACTCAGCGGAGGCAGATACGCAGTATTTT.

The chain couples TRBV27 to TRBJ2-3, with no clear D. Germline V gives CDR1 MNHEY, CDR2 SMNVEV (reference sequence). The CDR3 contains 11 residues. V lost 5 bases and J lost 6, with 6 bases in between. CDR3 region: CASSRSDTQYF. DNA for the CDR3: TGTGCCAGCAGTCGGTCCGATACGCAGTATTTT.

V gene TRBV6-5 combines with J gene TRBJ2-5; TRBD2 might be the D (7 bases). The germline gives CDR1 MNHEY, CDR2 SVGAGI. The CDR3 extends over 15 amino acids. The V gene lost 2 bases and the J gene lost 2 bases, with 12 bases spanning the gap. The CDR3 DNA follows: TGTGCCAGCAGTTACGCGGGGGCAGCTCAAGAGACCCAGTACTTC. Residues: CASSYAGAAQETQYF.

Of note for this clone: This CDR3 is also generated by other DNA sequences in the sample. The genes are TRBV6-5 and TRBJ2-2, with 8 bases matching TRBD2. Germline lookup yields CDR1 MNHEY and CDR2 SVGAGI. This CDR3 region has 15 residues. Trimming at V came to 7 bases and at J to 6 bases, leaving 10 bases not matched to a gene. CDR3 sequence (DNA): TGTGCCAGCACCCCACGAGCGGGAGCCCCCGGGGAGCTGTTTTTT. Its translation: CASTPRAGAPGELFF.

This clone was seen a handful of times. This chain joins TRBV6-6 and TRBJ2-2; D perhaps matches TRBD2 (5 bases). Germline CDR1 and CDR2: MNHNY and SVGAGI (reference sequence). The CDR3 is 14 amino acids. V was trimmed by 8 bases and J by 4 bases, leaving 14 bases between them. This chain's CDR3 is CASGSGAITGELFF. The CDR3 DNA reads as TGTGCCAGCGGCAGCGGAGCAATCACCGGGGAGCTGTTTTTT.

This chain links TRBV7-9 with TRBJ1-2, with no clear D. The CDR3 runs 14 residues. Germline V CDR1 and CDR2: SEHNR, FQNEAQ (reference sequence). V dropped 5 bases and J dropped 0 bases, with 10 bases sitting between them. CDR3 in amino acids: CASSPEGANYGYTF. The CDR3 nucleotides are TGTGCCAGCAGCCCCGAGGGAGCTAACTATGGCTACACCTTC.

This rearrangement joins TRBV6-5 to TRBJ2-7; D possibly corresponds to TRBD1 (6 bases). The ends were cut back, 4 bases at V and 0 bases at J, with 16 bases in the middle. CDR1 and CDR2 (germline): MNHEY, SVGAGI. The length of the CDR3 is 16 residues. In DNA form, the CDR3 reads TGTGCCAGCAGTTTAGCCCTTCAGGGGAGCTCCTACGAGCAGTACTTC. Translated: CASSLALQGSSYEQYF.

This chain uses TRBV5-1 with TRBJ2-2; D gene unclear. CDR1 is SGHRS and CDR2 is YFSETQ in the germline V gene. The CDR3 is 16 residues long. Trimming took off 0 bases at V and 0 bases at J, with 9 bases between the two ends. CDR3 amino acids: CASSLDNRTNTGELFF. The CDR3 nucleotides are TGCGCCAGCAGCTTGGACAACAGAACGAACACCGGGGAGCTGTTTTTT.

A note on this clone: At one boundary the junction diverges from the germline segment, which might be a read error. The chain combines TRBV7-9 with TRBJ2-3; D is unresolved. The CDR3 runs to 16 residues. Looked up from germline, CDR1 is SEHNR and CDR2 is FQNEAQ (reference sequence). As DNA, the CDR3 is TGTTCCAGCAGCTCCGCCCCTAGTGTGAGCACAGATACGCAGTATTTT. Protein: CSSSSAPSVSTDTQYF.

This clone was recorded a few times. The V and J genes are TRBV7-9 and TRBJ2-2; weak D call: TRBD2 (5 bases). Trimming removed 2 bases at V and 0 bases at J, with 13 bases between. Per the germline V gene, CDR1 is SEHNR and CDR2 is FQNEAQ (reference sequence). The CDR3 is 17 residues long. DNA of the CDR3: TGTGCCAGCAGCTTATCGCGGACTGAGCCGAACACCGGGGAGCTGTTTTTT. It specifies CASSLSRTEPNTGELFF.

CDR3 protein: CATSRGLADYEQYF. The CDR3 DNA reads TGTGCCACCAGCAGGGGACTAGCGGACTACGAGCAGTACTTC. The chain links TRBV15 to TRBJ2-7; TRBD2 agrees at 11 bases. V shed 3 bases, J shed 3 bases, and the junction held 1 base outside the gene matches. From germline, CDR1 is LNHNV and CDR2 YYDKDF (reference sequence). This CDR3 is built from 14 residues.

The chain couples TRBV19 to TRBJ1-6, with no clear D. This CDR3 contains 15 residues. CDR1 and CDR2 (germline): LNHDA, SQIVND (reference sequence). Trimming shortened V by 7 bases and J by 6 bases, and 16 bases separated the two germline ends. The CDR3 DNA reads as TGTGCCAGTACGCCCGACCCGGGTCCTAATTCACCCCTCCACTTT. As protein: CASTPDPGPNSPLHF.

The V call is TRBV5-5, the J call TRBJ1-1; TRBD1 aligns across 8 bases. CDR3 size: 16 residues. Germline CDR1 SGHKS, CDR2 YYEKEE (reference sequence). V lost 3 bases, J lost 0 bases, and 7 bases stayed unmatched. The CDR3: CASSYGQGAMNTEAFF. CDR3 in DNA: TGTGCCAGCAGCTACGGACAGGGAGCTATGAACACTGAAGCTTTCTTT.

The CDR3 protein is CASSTGLAGTDTQYF. The CDR3 coding sequence is TGTGCCAGTAGTACCGGACTAGCGGGCACAGATACGCAGTATTTT. The V gene is TRBV19, the J gene TRBJ2-3; TRBD2 matches at 10 bases. The V and J ends lost 4 bases and 1 base, in that order; junction bases with no gene match: 2. The CDR3 runs to 15 residues. Germline V gene sequence: CDR1 LNHDA, CDR2 SQIVND (reference sequence).

The chain couples TRBV29-1 to TRBJ2-6; no definite D call. The CDR3 contains 14 residues. Trimming removed 5 bases at V and 0 bases at J, with 8 bases between. Germline V gives CDR1 SQVTM, CDR2 ANQGSEA. This chain's CDR3 is CSVKEISGANVLTF. The DNA of the CDR3 is TGCAGCGTTAAGGAGATCTCTGGGGCCAACGTCCTGACTTTC.

This clone was observed a few times. Additional DNA sequences in this sample encode the identical CDR3. The genes are TRBV7-3 and TRBJ2-3, with 8 positions matching TRBD2. CDR1 and CDR2 (germline): SGHTA, FQGTGA. J lost 0 bases, V lost 4 bases, and 3 bases had no gene match. This CDR3 region has 15 residues. CDR3 amino acids: CASSSLAVSTDTQYF. The CDR3 DNA sequence: TGTGCCAGCAGCTCACTAGCGGTGAGCACAGATACGCAGTATTTT.

This chain uses TRBV6-6 with TRBJ1-3; 8 bases line up with TRBD1. The junction had 3 bases not matched to a gene; V was cut back by 5 bases and J by 0 bases. CDR1 and CDR2 from the germline V gene are MNHNY and SVGAGI (reference sequence). The CDR3 loop spans 15 amino acids. In DNA, the CDR3 is TGTGCCAGCAGTAAGGACAGGGCCTCTGGAAACACCATATATTTT. Protein sequence: CASSKDRASGNTIYF.